The 10 T cell receptor beta chains below all came from one sample that was sequenced in a study of shared clonotypes between healthy human individuals. CD8 cells regarded as naive lacked CD45RO, were positively chosen for CCR7, and omitted terminally differentiated effector memory CD45RA+ cells. Clones were read by immunoSEQ multiplex PCR, and TCRdb kept only the in-frame ones, dropping some. The repertoire consists of around 2,000,000 clones, with roughly 94% occurring once and the leading ten covering under 1.5%. Sequenced material: naive CD8+ T cells sorted from blood. All receptors come from a man in his late teens or twenties in good health.

The rearrangement uses TRBV2 and TRBJ2-2; D uncertain. CDR1 SNHLY and CDR2 FYNNEI come from the germline V gene. CDR3 size: 17 residues. Between the trimmed V and J ends, which lost 6 bases and 0 bases, there was a span of 17 bases. The CDR3 reads CASSRQDLPANTGELFF. The CDR3 DNA sequence: TGTGCCAGCAGCCGACAAGACTTGCCGGCGAACACCGGGGAGCTGTTTTTT.

This rearrangement joins TRBV7-2 to TRBJ1-1; TRBD1 matches at 8 bases. V lost 3 bases, J lost 7 bases, and 1 base stayed unmatched. Per germline, CDR1 SGHTA and CDR2 FQGNSA. The CDR3 runs 12 residues. CDR3 protein: CASSLTGVEAFF. The DNA for the CDR3 is TGTGCCAGCAGCTTGACAGGGGTTGAAGCTTTCTTT.

V and J are TRBV4-1 and TRBJ1-2; D is uncertain. The CDR3 length is 14 residues. V dropped 5 bases and J dropped 3 bases, with 13 bases sitting between them. Germline lookup yields CDR1 MGHRA and CDR2 YSYEKL. CDR3: CASSDPEGDYGYTF. The CDR3 coding sequence is TGCGCCAGCAGCGATCCGGAAGGAGACTATGGCTACACCTTC.

As for this clone: Other DNA sequences from this sample encode an identical CDR3 as well. This rearrangement joins TRBV28 to TRBJ2-7, with 7 bases aligning to TRBD1. The germline V gene encodes CDR1 MDHEN and CDR2 SYDVKM. Unmatched junction bases numbered 2, after V lost 2 bases and J lost 1 base. The CDR3 has 14 residues. The CDR3 nucleotides read TGTGCCAGCAGTTTAACAGGGGAATCCTACGAGCAGTACTTC. Protein product: CASSLTGESYEQYF.

This clone appeared a few times. This chain joins TRBV7-9 and TRBJ2-4; no clear D. CDR1 is SEHNR, CDR2 FQNEAQ, per germline (reference sequence). V lost 1 base and J lost 8, with 0 bases in between. The CDR3 is 10 amino acids. CDR3: CASSLDIQYF. The CDR3 region has the DNA TGTGCCAGCAGCTTAGACATTCAGTACTTC. Complete variable domain (other parts from reference TRBV7-9 and TRBJ2-4): DTGVSQNPRHKITKRGQNVTFRCDPISEHNRLYWYRQTLGQGPEFLTYFQNEAQLEKSRLLSDRFSAERPKGSFSTLEIQRTEQGDSAMYLCASSLDIQYFGAGTRLSVL.

The rearrangement uses TRBV19 and TRBJ2-2, with D uncertain. Trimming cost V 7 bases and J 3 bases, with 12 bases left between them. The CDR3 spans 14 residues. The germline gives CDR1 LNHDA, CDR2 SQIVND (reference sequence). CDR3 region: CASIGDGYTGELFF. CDR3 DNA sequence: TGTGCCAGTATTGGAGACGGATACACCGGGGAGCTGTTTTTT.

Here the CDR3 reads CASSQAGAGNQPQHF. The CDR3 bases are TGCGCCAGCAGCCAAGCCGGGGCTGGTAATCAGCCCCAGCATTTT. The chain links TRBV4-1 to TRBJ1-5; D possibly corresponds to TRBD1 (5 bases). The CDR3 has 15 residues. Germline CDR1 is MGHRA and CDR2 is YSYEKL. The V end was cut by 1 base, the J end by 4 bases, with 11 bases between.

V usage is TRBV2 and J usage is TRBJ2-5; no reliable D call. Trimming left V 3 bases short and J 5 bases short, with 7 bases between. From germline, CDR1 is SNHLY and CDR2 FYNNEI. CDR3 length: 12 amino acids. CDR3: CASSDPRETQYF. The CDR3 bases are TGTGCCAGCAGTGACCCTCGGGAGACCCAGTACTTC.

J is TRBJ1-1 and V is TRBV10-3, with D uncertain. Trimming shortened V by 0 bases and J by 7 bases, and 9 bases separated the two germline ends. Germline V gene sequence: CDR1 ENHRY, CDR2 SYGVKD. The CDR3 extends over 13 amino acids. The CDR3 DNA is TGTGCCATCAGTGAGTCGGGCATAAATGAAGCTTTCTTT. This encodes CAISESGINEAFF.

This chain connects TRBV29-1 to TRBJ2-7, with 8 bases identical to TRBD1. This CDR3 region has 13 residues. V lost 3 bases to trimming and J lost 5 bases; unmatched junction nucleotides: 6. In germline, CDR1 is SQVTM, CDR2 ANQGSEA. The CDR3 DNA sequence: TGCAGCGTTGAGCCGACAGGGGTCCACGAGCAGTACTTC. Translating it yields CSVEPTGVHEQYF.